These 24 T cell receptor beta chains were all obtained from the same sample, sequenced in a study of metastatic and nonmetastatic thyroid tumors. TCRdb ran MiXCR on the PCR reads. The table has tens of thousands of clones, 20% to 25% seen once; the top ten hold about 10%. The entire patient cohort was treatment-naive prior to thyroid surgery. The sequenced sample was blood. The receptor source for this set is a female donor with papillary thyroid cancer or a benign thyroid nodule (not recorded which). Some clones in this sample may be carry-over from other donors' samples.

By its share, this clone is medium-sized (0.01 to 0.1%). The chain links TRBV6-2 or TRBV6-3 to TRBJ1-2; weak D call: TRBD1 (5 bases). The V end lost 5 bases, the J end lost 5 bases, and 21 bases lay between the germline ends. Germline V CDR1 and CDR2: MNHEY, SVGEGT. This CDR3 has 16 amino acids. For the CDR3, the DNA is TGTGCCAGCAGTCCGACCCGCCCGGGGCGGCCATATGGCTACACCTTC. It encodes CASSPTRPGRPYGYTF.

This clone occurred many times. Given a much more abundant clone one base away, this may be a read error. The chain employs TRBV28 and TRBJ2-3; possibly TRBD1 or TRBD2 for D (5 bases each). CDR3 length equals 14 residues. V was shortened by 3 bases and J by 6 bases, with 13 bases between the two germline ends. CDR1 and CDR2 from the germline V gene are MDHEN and SYDVKM. As DNA, the CDR3 is TGTGCCAGCAGTTTGGCCCCGAGGGGTGATACGCAGTATTTT. It specifies CASSLAPRGDTQYF.

The V gene is TRBV19, the J gene TRBJ1-1; D is unclear. V lost 5 bases and J lost 9, with 10 bases in between. CDR1 and CDR2 (germline): LNHDA, SQIVND (reference sequence). This CDR3 comprises 11 residues. CDR3 residues: CASSGGVKAFF. The CDR3 bases are TGTGCCAGTAGTGGAGGTGTTAAAGCTTTCTTT.

This clone was counted between two and nine times. J is TRBJ2-7 and V is TRBV12-3 or TRBV12-4; 8 bases align to TRBD2. The V segment lost 7 bases and the J segment 6 bases; nucleotides outside the gene matches: 11. The CDR3 is 14 residues long. CDR3 bases: TGTGCCAGCAACCCGGGACTAGTTACCTCCGAGCAGTACTTC. Amino acid sequence: CASNPGLVTSEQYF.

The chain couples TRBV2 to TRBJ2-2; D possibly corresponds to TRBD2 (5 bases). The CDR3 is made up of 16 amino acids. V lost 6 bases and J 3 bases, leaving 17 bases between the germline ends. Germline V gene sequence: CDR1 SNHLY, CDR2 FYNNEI. CDR3 coding DNA: TGTGCCAGCAGCCCTTTAGGAGGAGGCGACACCGGGGAGCTGTTTTTT. Translation: CASSPLGGGDTGELFF. Looking up the rest from reference TRBV2 and TRBJ2-2 gives the full variable domain: EPEVTQTPSHQVTQMGQEVILRCVPISNHLYFYWYRQILGQKVEFLVSFYNNEISEKSEIFDDQFSVERPDGSNFTLKIRSTKLEDSAMYFCASSPLGGGDTGELFFGEGSRLTVL.

There are many counts of this clone. The V gene is TRBV9, the J gene TRBJ1-4; TRBD1 might be the D (5 bases). The CDR3 runs 14 residues. V lost 2 bases to trimming and J lost 7 bases, with 12 bases between them. The V gene's germline CDR1 is SGDLS and CDR2 YYNGEE. The CDR3 reads CASSVQGGSEKLFF. The DNA for the CDR3 is TGTGCCAGCAGCGTTCAGGGAGGGAGTGAAAAACTGTTTTTT.

This clone was observed at least ten times. The V and J genes are TRBV19 and TRBJ1-5, with a weak D call TRBD1 (5 bases). Germline V lookup: CDR1 LNHDA, CDR2 SQIVND (reference sequence). The CDR3 contains 14 residues. Trimming removed 3 bases at V and 5 bases at J, with 11 bases between. CDR3 residues: CASSIRRGDQPQHF. CDR3 in DNA: TGTGCCAGTAGTATTCGCCGGGGGGATCAGCCCCAGCATTTT.

The sample holds many counts of this clone. The chain links TRBV11-1 to TRBJ2-6, with D unclear. The CDR3 has 16 residues. The V gene's germline CDR1 is SGHAT and CDR2 FQDESV (reference sequence). V lost 2 bases and J lost 0, with 8 bases in between. The CDR3 loop is CASSLLGGSGANVLTF. CDR3 DNA: TGTGCCAGCAGCTTACTCGGCGGCTCTGGGGCCAACGTCCTGACTTTC.

This clone was recorded many times. V and J are TRBV25-1 and TRBJ2-5, with D possibly being TRBD2 (6 bases). There are 14 residues in the CDR3. In germline, CDR1 is MGHDK, CDR2 SYGVNS. V dropped 5 bases and J dropped 1 base, with 11 bases sitting between them. This chain's CDR3 is CASSPEGSQETQYF. The CDR3 bases are TGTGCCAGCAGTCCGGAGGGATCCCAAGAGACCCAGTACTTC. Complete variable domain (other parts from reference TRBV25-1 and TRBJ2-5): EADIYQTPRYLVIGTGKKITLECSQTMGHDKMYWYQQDPGMELHLIHYSYGVNSTEKGDLSSESTVSRIRTEHFPLTLESARPSHTSQYLCASSPEGSQETQYFGPGTRLLVL.

This clone has a handful of counts. The CDR3 DNA follows: TGTGCCAGTGGATTGACAGGGGGGTCCGTGGGGCTGTTTTTT. Translating gives CASGLTGGSVGLFF. The V and J genes are TRBV19 and TRBJ2-2; 9 bases map to TRBD1. With 8 bases clipped from V and 13 bases from J, the junction kept 14 bases outside the gene matches. The CDR3 is made up of 14 amino acids. Per the germline V gene, CDR1 is LNHDA and CDR2 is SQIVND (reference sequence).

This clone has only a few counts. Relative to the germline gene, one junction end is altered; a read error may explain this. The chain employs TRBV10-2 and TRBJ1-5, with D unresolved. Germline-derived CDR1 and CDR2 are WSHSY and SAAADI. CDR3 size: 13 residues. CDR3 bases: TGCGCCAGCAGTGACACCCGGGATCAGCCCCAGCATTTC. It is translated as CASSDTRDQPQHF.

The rearrangement joins TRBV6-5 to TRBJ2-6; the match to TRBD1 covers 8 bases. Germline loops: CDR1 MNHEY, CDR2 SVGAGI. The V and J ends lost 4 bases and 0 bases, in that order; junction bases with no gene match: 5. The CDR3 spans 17 residues. The CDR3: CASSLQGVPSGANVLTF. DNA for the CDR3: TGTGCCAGCAGTTTACAGGGGGTCCCCTCTGGGGCCAACGTCCTGACTTTC.

The table lists this clone with many counts. The chain joins TRBV29-1 to TRBJ2-3; no clear D. Germline CDR1 reads SQVTM; CDR2 reads ANQGSEA. This CDR3 has 13 amino acids. V was trimmed by 0 bases and J by 0 bases, leaving 4 bases between them. In DNA form, the CDR3 reads TGCAGCGTTGAAGATCCGAGCACAGATACGCAGTATTTT. Amino acid sequence: CSVEDPSTDTQYF.

The genes are TRBV28 and TRBJ2-3; tentatively, D is TRBD2 (6 bases). The CDR3 length is 18 residues. V was clipped by 7 bases and J by 15 bases, with 38 bases between them. The germline CDR1 and CDR2 sequences are MDHEN and SYDVKM. The CDR3 here is CASTRARGTPTEFYTHYF. The CDR3 DNA reads TGTGCCAGCACTCGGGCCCGGGGGACCCCTACAGAGTTCTATACTCACTATTTT.

As regards this clone: A junction end diverges from the germline sequence, so it may reflect a read error. The chain is built from TRBV4-2 and TRBJ2-1, with D perhaps TRBD1 or TRBD2 (7 bases each). CDR1 and CDR2 (germline): LGHNA, YNFKEQ. The CDR3 has 16 amino acids. CDR3 in amino acids: CVSSQGGGGGSNEQFF. CDR3 in DNA: TGTGTCAGCAGCCAAGGGGGCGGCGGGGGCTCCAATGAGCAGTTCTTC.

This clone was observed many times. The V call is TRBV11-3, the J call TRBJ1-1, with a weak D call TRBD1 (5 bases). The CDR3 totals 13 residues. CDR1 and CDR2 (germline): SGHNT, YENEEA. The V and J ends lost 1 base and 4 bases respectively, with 7 bases between them. The CDR3, as DNA: TGTGCCAGCAGCTTAGGGGGCGCCACTGAAGCTTTCTTT. This codes for CASSLGGATEAFF.

This clone was observed at least ten times. V usage is TRBV5-1 and J usage is TRBJ2-1, with a weak D call TRBD2 (6 bases). V was shortened by 4 bases and J by 8 bases, with 22 bases between the two germline ends. Germline assignment: CDR1 SGHRS and CDR2 YFSETQ. The length of the CDR3 is 16 residues. The CDR3 DNA sequence: TGCGCCAGCAGCCTTTCTGCGAGGTACGGGGGAGATGAGCAGTTCTTC. It encodes CASSLSARYGGDEQFF.

This clone showed up many times. The CDR3 spells CASSQIAGGFYEQYF. CDR3 DNA sequence: TGTGCCAGCAGCCAGATAGCGGGAGGGTTCTACGAGCAGTACTTC. The chain is built from TRBV3-1 and TRBJ2-7, with 11 bases that match TRBD2. The trim removed 3 bases at V and 3 bases at J, leaving 4 bases unmatched. CDR1 is LGHDT, CDR2 YNNKEL, per germline (reference sequence). The CDR3 runs 15 residues.

This clone is deemed medium-sized. The chain joins TRBV11-2 to TRBJ2-7; 8 bases match TRBD1. This CDR3 region has 15 residues. V was pared by 5 bases and J by 6 bases, with 12 bases of the junction left unmatched. Per germline, CDR1 SGHAT and CDR2 FQNNGV. The DNA for the CDR3 is TGTGCCAGCAGCCGAGTTCGGACAGGGTTGGTCGAGCAGTACTTC. It codes for CASSRVRTGLVEQYF.

This clone was found a few times. This sequence joins TRBV27 and TRBJ1-2; TRBD1 matches 10 bases. V was clipped by 3 bases and J by 3 bases; unmatched bases: 7. There are 16 residues in the CDR3. Germline loops: CDR1 MNHEY, CDR2 SMNVEV (reference sequence). The DNA of the CDR3 is TGTGCCAGCAGTTTGAGTCAGGGGACAGGGGACTATGGCTACACCTTC. Protein product: CASSLSQGTGDYGYTF.

V usage is TRBV6-1 and J usage is TRBJ2-5; D possibly corresponds to TRBD1 (7 bases). Germline CDR1 and CDR2: MNHNS and SASEGT. V shed 7 bases and J shed 9 bases, with 15 bases lying between them. CDR3 size: 12 residues. The CDR3 DNA is TGTGCCAGCAAGGCGGGGACAGAAGCCCAGTACTTC. This gives the protein CASKAGTEAQYF.

This clone was observed at least ten times. The rearrangement joins TRBV5-1 to TRBJ2-3; possibly TRBD1 for D (6 bases). CDR3 length: 17 residues. Germline V CDR1 and CDR2: SGHRS, YFSETQ. V lost 0 bases, J lost 3 bases, and 17 bases lay in between. The CDR3 nucleotides are TGCGCCAGCAGCTTGGTCGCTGCAGGGGCCGGGACAGATACGCAGTATTTT. This translates into CASSLVAAGAGTDTQYF. Filled out from reference TRBV5-1 and TRBJ2-3, the complete variable domain reads KAGVTQTPRYLIKTRGQQVTLSCSPISGHRSVSWYQQTPGQGLQFLFEYFSETQRNKGNFPGRFSGRQFSNSRSEMNVSTLELGDSALYLCASSLVAAGAGTDTQYFGPGTRLTVL.

Many counts were recorded for this clone. The chain combines TRBV20-1 with TRBJ1-2; D is possibly TRBD1 (5 bases). This CDR3 comprises 15 residues. The V and J ends lost 0 bases and 4 bases respectively, with 15 bases between them. CDR1 is DFQATT, CDR2 SNEGSKA, per germline (reference sequence). The CDR3 DNA sequence: TGCAGTGCTAGAGATCGCGGGGGGATCTTCTATGGCTACACCTTC. Its translation is CSARDRGGIFYGYTF.

This clone was observed at least ten times. The V and J genes are TRBV19 and TRBJ2-1; D is unresolved. Trimming cost V 5 bases and J 3 bases, with 8 bases left between them. This CDR3 has 13 amino acids. Germline lookup yields CDR1 LNHDA and CDR2 SQIVND (reference sequence). The CDR3 reads CASSARIYNEQFF. The CDR3 DNA follows: TGTGCCAGTAGTGCTAGGATCTACAATGAGCAGTTCTTC.